Listed below are T cell receptor beta chains from one sample, sequenced in a study of blood T cell repertoires in COVID-19. Sequenced by immunoSEQ multiplex PCR; TCRdb stores in-frame clones only, minus some. Here the sample spans 200,000 or so clones, roughly 90% being singletons. The source material was PBMCs or T cells enriched from blood (not recorded which). The receptors originated from a woman aged 18-30 years who had recovered from COVID-19. Both conserved end residues are part of each CDR3. D genes are given only for firm matches. Rows may omit the clone size; those that give it use once, few, many or a size class.

>TRBD1|TRBJ1-4|TRBV9|NA
CASSVLGTGDRKLFF
TGTGCCAGCAGCGTTCTCGGGACAGGGGATAGAAAACTGTTTTTT
>NA|TRBJ1-5|TRBV6-4|few
CASSESLVGGIYSNQPQHF
TGTGCCAGCAGTGAATCTTTAGTTGGAGGGATTTATAGCAATCAGCCCCAGCATTTT
>NA|TRBJ2-7|TRBV10-3|once
CAISASGRVVDEQYF
TGTGCCATCAGTGCCTCGGGCAGGGTAGTCGACGAGCAGTACTTC
>TRBD2|TRBJ2-1|TRBV10-2|NA
CASSELAGGYYNEQFF
TGCGCCAGCAGTGAGCTAGCGGGGGGGTACTACAATGAGCAGTTCTTC
>NA|TRBJ1-2|TRBV2|NA
CASSDGGTVAGYTF
TGTGCCAGCAGTGATGGGGGGACGGTTGCTGGCTACACCTTC
>TRBD1|TRBJ1-2|TRBV10-3|once
CAISGTGTGGEGYTF
TGTGCCATCAGTGGTACCGGGACAGGGGGAGAGGGCTACACCTTC
>NA|TRBJ1-1|TRBV7-9|NA
CASSLARENTEAFF
TGTGCCAGCAGCTTAGCTCGCGAGAACACTGAAGCTTTCTTT
>NA|TRBJ2-7|TRBV11-2|NA
CASSLSGSYEQYF
TGTGCCAGCAGCCTTAGCGGCTCCTACGAGCAGTACTTC
>TRBD1|TRBJ1-2|TRBV28|NA
CASSLITGGNYGYTF
TGTGCCAGCAGTTTAATCACAGGGGGGAACTATGGCTACACCTTC
>TRBD1|TRBJ2-2|TRBV5-1|once
CASSLEDRFKDTGELFF
TGCGCCAGCAGCTTGGAGGACAGGTTTAAGGACACCGGGGAGCTGTTTTTT
>NA|TRBJ1-1|TRBV6-5|NA
CASSPPGRRAEAFF
TGTGCCAGCAGTCCCCCAGGTAGGAGGGCTGAAGCTTTCTTT